This TCR beta chain appears in the sequencing data of a study of T cell repertoires in cytomegalovirus infection. Study at large: In the study, CMV epitopes included recently identified HLA-C-restricted and well-studied HLA-B-restricted ones. TCR beta signatures that were public indicated CMV infection and matching HLA type. Study-wide results and limits: HLA-C-restricted, CMV-specific TCR beta clonotypes were dominant ex vivo.

In regard to this clonotype: Its target is not known.

Germline trimming cut 0 bases from V and 4 bases from J; bases unmatched to any gene: 9. The CDR3 loop spans 16 amino acids. Looked up from germline, CDR1 is SQVTM and CDR2 is ANQGSEA. TCRdb re-called the reads with MiXCR, one entry per CDR3 protein. The table has over 250,000 distinct CDR3 sequences, roughly 21% seen once. The source was cultured PBMCs, collected from culture after CMV antigen stimulation. The gene calls are TRBV29-1 and TRBJ2-3; TRBD2 matches 8 bases. The TCR originated in a human donor in good health (CMV status not recorded). Some clones in this sample may be carry-over from other donors' samples. The CDR3 protein is CSVEDLLREDPDTQYF. In DNA, the CDR3 is TGCAGCGTTGAAGATCTTCTGCGGGAGGACCCAGATACGCAGTATTTT.